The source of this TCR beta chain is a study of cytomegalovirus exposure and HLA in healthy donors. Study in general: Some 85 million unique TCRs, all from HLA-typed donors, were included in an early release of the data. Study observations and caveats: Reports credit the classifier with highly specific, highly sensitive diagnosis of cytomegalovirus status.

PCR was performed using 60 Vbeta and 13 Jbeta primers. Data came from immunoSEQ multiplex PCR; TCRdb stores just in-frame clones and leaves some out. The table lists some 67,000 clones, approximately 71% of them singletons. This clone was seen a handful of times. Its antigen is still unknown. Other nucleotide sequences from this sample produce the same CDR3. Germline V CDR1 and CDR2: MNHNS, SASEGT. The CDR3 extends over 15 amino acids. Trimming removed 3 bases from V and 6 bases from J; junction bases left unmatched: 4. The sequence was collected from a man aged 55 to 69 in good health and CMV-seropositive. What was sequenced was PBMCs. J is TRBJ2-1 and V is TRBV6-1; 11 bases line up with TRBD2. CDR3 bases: TGTGCCAGCAGTGAGGTACTAGCGGGAGTCAATGAGCAGTTCTTC. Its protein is CASSEVLAGVNEQFF.